The rows below give T cell receptor beta chains drawn from one sample of a study of cytomegalovirus exposure and HLA in healthy donors. The table came from immunoSEQ multiplex PCR; TCRdb's copy has only in-frame clones and leaves some out. Of roughly 51,000 clones listed, around 85% are singletons. Sequencing used PBMCs. These receptors were obtained from a boy aged 10-17 years in good health and CMV-seropositive. CDR3s include the opening cysteine and the closing phenylalanine or tryptophan. Each record gives: D gene, clone size, J gene, V gene, CDR3 DNA, CDR3 protein. The D gene is left open where the match is weak. Clone size is stated in some rows and not others, as once, few, many or a class when expanded.

D gene: TRBD2
clone size: NA
J gene: TRBJ2-7
V gene: TRBV4-1
CDR3 DNA: TGCGCCAGCAGCCAAGATGGGTCGGCGGGGGGTTCGTACTTC
CDR3 protein: CASSQDGSAGGSYF

D gene: NA
clone size: NA
J gene: TRBJ1-4
V gene: TRBV6-5
CDR3 DNA: TGTGCCAGCAGTCCGTCGGGGGCTAATGAAAAACTGTTTTTT
CDR3 protein: CASSPSGANEKLFF

D gene: TRBD2
clone size: NA
J gene: TRBJ2-3
V gene: TRBV10-1
CDR3 DNA: TGCGCCAGCAGTGTGGGGAGAATCCTAGCGGGGGTGCACACAGATACGCAGTATTTT
CDR3 protein: CASSVGRILAGVHTDTQYF

D gene: TRBD1
clone size: NA
J gene: TRBJ2-5
V gene: TRBV27
CDR3 DNA: TGTGCCAGCAGTTCCGGGACAGGGGGCGCTGGGACCCAGTACTTC
CDR3 protein: CASSSGTGGAGTQYF

D gene: NA
clone size: NA
J gene: TRBJ1-3
V gene: TRBV10-2
CDR3 DNA: TGCGCCAGCAGTGATTCCCCGACAGGCCTAAACACCATATATTTT
CDR3 protein: CASSDSPTGLNTIYF

D gene: NA
clone size: NA
J gene: TRBJ2-7
V gene: TRBV12-2
CDR3 DNA: TGTGCAAGTCGCTGCGGGACAGGGGGCCCCATGAGCTACGAGCAGTACTTC
CDR3 protein: CASRCGTGGPMSYEQYF

D gene: NA
clone size: NA
J gene: TRBJ2-5
V gene: TRBV4-1
CDR3 DNA: TGCGCCAGCAGCCAAGGGTGGGCAGACCAAGAGACCCAGTACTTC
CDR3 protein: CASSQGWADQETQYF

D gene: TRBD1
clone size: once
J gene: TRBJ1-2
V gene: TRBV18
CDR3 DNA: TGTGCCAGCTCACCCACAGGGGGAACTGGCTACACCTTC
CDR3 protein: CASSPTGGTGYTF

D gene: TRBD1
clone size: NA
J gene: TRBJ1-1
V gene: TRBV7-9
CDR3 DNA: TGTGCCAGCAGTTGGACAGGGGACACTGAAGCTTTCTTT
CDR3 protein: CASSWTGDTEAFF

D gene: NA
clone size: NA
J gene: TRBJ2-1
V gene: TRBV4-1
CDR3 DNA: TGCGCCAGCAGCCAGCAGGTCGGCGATGAGCAGTTCTTC
CDR3 protein: CASSQQVGDEQFF

D gene: TRBD1
clone size: NA
J gene: TRBJ2-7
V gene: TRBV5-8
CDR3 DNA: TGTGCCAGCAGCTTGCGACAGGGAATTACCTACGAGCAGTACTTC
CDR3 protein: CASSLRQGITYEQYF

D gene: NA
clone size: NA
J gene: TRBJ1-2
V gene: TRBV7-9
CDR3 DNA: TGTGCCAGCAGCCAGGACGGTCTCGTGGGGAGGTATGGCTACACCTTC
CDR3 protein: CASSQDGLVGRYGYTF

D gene: NA
clone size: NA
J gene: TRBJ2-7
V gene: TRBV2
CDR3 DNA: TGTGCCAGCAGGGCGACGGGGAGCTCCTACGAGCAGTACTTC
CDR3 protein: CASRATGSSYEQYF

D gene: NA
clone size: NA
J gene: TRBJ2-1
V gene: TRBV5-1
CDR3 DNA: TGCGCCAGCAGTTTCATCCTTGGAGGTGATGAGCAGTTCTTC
CDR3 protein: CASSFILGGDEQFF

D gene: TRBD1
clone size: NA
J gene: TRBJ1-6
V gene: TRBV11-2
CDR3 DNA: TGTGCCAGCAGCTTTGGACAGGGAAACTCACCCCTCCACTTT
CDR3 protein: CASSFGQGNSPLHF

D gene: NA
clone size: NA
J gene: TRBJ2-1
V gene: TRBV11-1
CDR3 DNA: TGTGCCAGCAGCTTAGGTGGGGGGGCAATGAATGAGCAGTTCTTC
CDR3 protein: CASSLGGGAMNEQFF

D gene: NA
clone size: NA
J gene: TRBJ2-2
V gene: TRBV15
CDR3 DNA: TGTGCCACCAGTAGACAGCGCGCGGGGTCCGGGGAGCTGTTTTTT
CDR3 protein: CATSRQRAGSGELFF

D gene: NA
clone size: NA
J gene: TRBJ1-1
V gene: TRBV6-5
CDR3 DNA: TGTGCCAGCACCACCCCGGGACATTACACTGAAGCTTTCTTT
CDR3 protein: CASTTPGHYTEAFF

D gene: NA
clone size: NA
J gene: TRBJ2-5
V gene: TRBV27
CDR3 DNA: TGTGCCAGCGCCACCTTCCAAGGGGTGGAGACCCAGTACTTC
CDR3 protein: CASATFQGVETQYF

D gene: TRBD1
clone size: NA
J gene: TRBJ1-5
V gene: TRBV6-1
CDR3 DNA: TGTGCCAGCAGTGCCAGGACAGGTAGCAATCAGCCCCAGCATTTT
CDR3 protein: CASSARTGSNQPQHF

D gene: NA
clone size: NA
J gene: TRBJ1-2
V gene: TRBV6-5
CDR3 DNA: TGTGCCAGCACCCATTCGGGGGGTGCAGGCTACACCTTC
CDR3 protein: CASTHSGGAGYTF

D gene: NA
clone size: NA
J gene: TRBJ2-5
V gene: TRBV15
CDR3 DNA: TGTGCCACCAGCAGGGGGAACAGGGAGACCCAGTACTTC
CDR3 protein: CATSRGNRETQYF

D gene: TRBD2
clone size: NA
J gene: TRBJ2-5
V gene: TRBV11-2
CDR3 DNA: TGTGCCAGCAGCTCCTGGCGGGGGGCGACCGAAGAGACCCAGTACTTC
CDR3 protein: CASSSWRGATEETQYF

D gene: TRBD1
clone size: NA
J gene: TRBJ1-2
V gene: TRBV6-1
CDR3 DNA: TGTGCCAGCAGGGGGACAGGGGGCAATCGCTACACCTTC
CDR3 protein: CASRGTGGNRYTF

D gene: TRBD2
clone size: NA
J gene: TRBJ2-3
V gene: TRBV10-2
CDR3 DNA: TGCGCCAGCAGTGATTGGAAGCGGGGGACCACAGATACGCAGTATTTT
CDR3 protein: CASSDWKRGTTDTQYF

D gene: NA
clone size: NA
J gene: TRBJ1-5
V gene: TRBV4-1
CDR3 DNA: TGCGCCAGCAGCCAAGACGAGGCAGCCCGGGCCCAGCATTTT
CDR3 protein: CASSQDEAARAQHF

D gene: TRBD1
clone size: NA
J gene: TRBJ1-2
V gene: TRBV6-5
CDR3 DNA: TGTGCCAGCAGTTCCGAAGTCTTAACAGGGGCGGGTGGCTACACCTTC
CDR3 protein: CASSSEVLTGAGGYTF

D gene: TRBD1
clone size: NA
J gene: TRBJ2-7
V gene: TRBV5-1
CDR3 DNA: TGCGCCAGCAGCCGCGGACAGGGGGCTTACGAGCAGTACTTC
CDR3 protein: CASSRGQGAYEQYF

D gene: TRBD1
clone size: NA
J gene: TRBJ2-1
V gene: TRBV5-4
CDR3 DNA: TGTGCCAGCAGCCCTATAAGGGGGCTGGCCTACAATGAGCAGTTCTTC
CDR3 protein: CASSPIRGLAYNEQFF

D gene: NA
clone size: few
J gene: TRBJ1-2
V gene: TRBV14
CDR3 DNA: TGTGCCAGCAGCCAAAAAAAAACAGCCTTCTATGGCTACACCTTC
CDR3 protein: CASSQKKTAFYGYTF

D gene: NA
clone size: NA
J gene: TRBJ2-5
V gene: TRBV15
CDR3 DNA: NA
CDR3 protein: CATSRDSGQGIYEQYF

D gene: NA
clone size: few
J gene: TRBJ2-7
V gene: TRBV14
CDR3 DNA: TGTGCCAGCAGCCCAGGGAGGAGTTACTACGAGCAGTACTTC
CDR3 protein: CASSPGRSYYEQYF

D gene: TRBD1
clone size: NA
J gene: TRBJ2-1
V gene: TRBV5-1
CDR3 DNA: TGCGCCAGCCATGATACAGGGGCGGCCGACAATGAGCAGTTCTTC
CDR3 protein: CASHDTGAADNEQFF

D gene: TRBD1
clone size: NA
J gene: TRBJ2-7
V gene: TRBV11-1
CDR3 DNA: TGTGCCAGCAGCTTAGGTGACAGGGGGAGCGAGCAGTACTTC
CDR3 protein: CASSLGDRGSEQYF

D gene: TRBD2
clone size: NA
J gene: TRBJ2-1
V gene: TRBV7-2
CDR3 DNA: TGTGCCAGCAGCCTTTCGGGGCGGGGGGGCCGGGTTGAGCAGTTCTTC
CDR3 protein: CASSLSGRGGRVEQFF

D gene: TRBD1
clone size: NA
J gene: TRBJ1-2
V gene: TRBV6-4
CDR3 DNA: TGTGCCAGCAGCGAGGCCGCTTCGTCAGGGGGCTATGGCTACACCTTC
CDR3 protein: CASSEAASSGGYGYTF

D gene: TRBD2
clone size: NA
J gene: TRBJ2-2
V gene: TRBV27
CDR3 DNA: TGTGCCAGCAGTTGGTCTGGCGGGGGTGCAAACACCGGGGAGCTGTTTTTT
CDR3 protein: CASSWSGGGANTGELFF

D gene: NA
clone size: NA
J gene: TRBJ2-5
V gene: TRBV6-5
CDR3 DNA: TGTGCCAGCAGCCGGACAGTTTTAGAGACCCAGTACTTC
CDR3 protein: CASSRTVLETQYF

D gene: NA
clone size: NA
J gene: TRBJ1-2
V gene: TRBV13
CDR3 DNA: TGTGCCAGCAGCTCGGGCCACAGGGCCGAGGGCTATGGCTACACCTTC
CDR3 protein: CASSSGHRAEGYGYTF

D gene: NA
clone size: few
J gene: TRBJ1-1
V gene: TRBV29-1
CDR3 DNA: TGCAGCGGACGCGGCAGAAGCACCAAGCTCGGCACTGAAGCTTTCTTT
CDR3 protein: CSGRGRSTKLGTEAFF

D gene: NA
clone size: NA
J gene: TRBJ1-1
V gene: TRBV19
CDR3 DNA: TGTGCCAGTAGTATAGAAGGGAGGAGACACACTGAAGCTTTCTTT
CDR3 protein: CASSIEGRRHTEAFF

D gene: NA
clone size: NA
J gene: TRBJ1-6
V gene: TRBV19
CDR3 DNA: TGTGCCAGTAGTACCGATCCGGGACAAAATTCACCCCTCCACTTT
CDR3 protein: CASSTDPGQNSPLHF

D gene: NA
clone size: NA
J gene: TRBJ2-1
V gene: TRBV2
CDR3 DNA: TGTGCCAGCACCGAGGAGGGAGATGAGCAGTTCTTC
CDR3 protein: CASTEEGDEQFF

D gene: NA
clone size: few
J gene: TRBJ2-5
V gene: TRBV6-5
CDR3 DNA: TGTGCCAGCACCCTGACTCTTCGGGAGGAGACCCAGTACTTC
CDR3 protein: CASTLTLREETQYF

D gene: NA
clone size: NA
J gene: TRBJ2-2
V gene: TRBV4-1
CDR3 DNA: TGCGCCAGCAGCCAAGGCCTACTAGGTTTCCGAACCGGGGAGCTGTTTTTT
CDR3 protein: CASSQGLLGFRTGELFF

D gene: TRBD2
clone size: NA
J gene: TRBJ2-1
V gene: TRBV6-1
CDR3 DNA: TGTGCCAGCAGTGACAATCGGGGGGGGAGCGATGAGCAGTTCTTC
CDR3 protein: CASSDNRGGSDEQFF

D gene: TRBD1
clone size: NA
J gene: TRBJ1-6
V gene: TRBV2
CDR3 DNA: TGTGCCAACGGACAGGGCCCTAATTCACCCCTCCACTTT
CDR3 protein: CANGQGPNSPLHF

D gene: NA
clone size: once
J gene: TRBJ2-7
V gene: TRBV6-8
CDR3 DNA: TGTGCCAGCAGCGAACCGACAGGCCTGGGCGAGCAGTACTTC
CDR3 protein: CASSEPTGLGEQYF